Shown below are 18 T cell receptor beta chains from a single sample sequenced in a study of T cell responses to AZD1222 COVID-19 vaccine. Measured with immunoSEQ multiplex PCR; TCRdb has only the in-frame clones, and not every one. The data hold 140,000 to 150,000 clones, with just under 95% observed a single time. The sequences come from peripheral blood, collected after recovery from COVID-19. These receptors all stem from an adult who had recovered from COVID-19.

The CDR3 loop reads CASSLFTSGRVNEQFF. The CDR3 nucleotides read TGTGCCAGCAGTTTATTCACTAGCGGGAGGGTTAATGAGCAGTTCTTC. The rearrangement joins TRBV27 to TRBJ2-1, with TRBD2 identical over 13 bases. Germline CDR1 MNHEY, CDR2 SMNVEV (reference sequence). This CDR3 contains 16 residues. The V segment lost 1 base and the J segment 7 bases; nucleotides outside the gene matches: 4.

This sequence joins TRBV29-1 and TRBJ2-7; D is uncertain. The ends were cut back, 5 bases at V and 2 bases at J, with 10 bases in the middle. CDR3 length: 12 residues. Germline CDR1 SQVTM, CDR2 ANQGSEA. The chain's CDR3 is CSVHAPPYEQYF. CDR3 coding DNA: TGCAGCGTTCATGCGCCACCCTACGAGCAGTACTTC.

The chain couples TRBV7-3 to TRBJ2-1; 9 nucleotides line up with TRBD2. The ends lost 5 bases at V and 6 bases at J; junction bases unmatched: 11. The germline gives CDR1 SGHTA, CDR2 FQGTGA. The CDR3 has 16 residues. The DNA for the CDR3 is TGTGCCAGCAGCCCGCTCGGTTTAGCGGGAGCCAATGAGCAGTTCTTC. This gives the protein CASSPLGLAGANEQFF. Full variable domain (outside the CDR3, taken from reference TRBV7-3 and TRBJ2-1): GAGVSQTPSNKVTEKGKYVELRCDPISGHTALYWYRQSLGQGPEFLIYFQGTGAADDSGLPNDRFFAVRPEGSVSTLKIQRTERGDSAVYLCASSPLGLAGANEQFFGPGTRLTVL.

Written as DNA, the CDR3 is TGTGCCAGCAGCTTATTAGGCTTAAACACTGAAGCTTTCTTT. Its translation: CASSLLGLNTEAFF. This chain uses TRBV11-2 with TRBJ1-1; D call uncertain. The CDR3 runs to 14 residues. Trimming stripped 2 bases from V and 2 bases from J, with 9 bases between. Germline V gene sequence: CDR1 SGHAT, CDR2 FQNNGV.

The chain employs TRBV30 and TRBJ2-3; 11 bases are a match to TRBD1. With 3 bases clipped from V and 6 bases from J, the junction kept 5 bases outside the gene matches. The V gene's germline CDR1 is GTSNPN and CDR2 SVGIG (reference sequence). This CDR3 has 14 residues. CDR3 in amino acids: CAWRPGTGGDTQYF. CDR3 DNA: TGTGCCTGGAGACCGGGGACAGGGGGGGATACGCAGTATTTT.

This clone was detected only once. This CDR3 reads CASSRDRGAQADTQYF. Written as DNA, the CDR3 is TGTGCCAGCAGCCGAGACAGGGGCGCACAGGCAGATACGCAGTATTTT. This chain joins TRBV2 and TRBJ2-3, with TRBD1 identical over 8 bases. The junction had 12 bases not matched to a gene; V was cut back by 6 bases and J by 4 bases. Per the germline V gene, CDR1 is SNHLY and CDR2 is FYNNEI. The CDR3 covers 16 residues.

V gene TRBV5-1 combines with J gene TRBJ1-1; 8 bases fit TRBD1. The length of the CDR3 is 14 residues. V was clipped by 5 bases and J by 6 bases; unmatched bases: 9. The germline V gene has CDR1 SGHRS and CDR2 YFSETQ. CDR3 protein: CASSVTGGFAEAFF. CDR3 coding DNA: TGCGCCAGCAGTGTAACAGGGGGTTTCGCTGAAGCTTTCTTT.

This clone was recorded only once. V is TRBV6-5 and J is TRBJ1-1; 8 nucleotides match TRBD1. The CDR3 spans 14 residues. Trimming cost V 6 bases and J 5 bases; bases outside gene matches: 8. Germline values: CDR1 MNHEY, CDR2 SVGAGI. This CDR3 is CASSIYTGGTEAFF. Here the CDR3 DNA reads TGTGCCAGCAGCATTTATACAGGGGGTACTGAAGCTTTCTTT.

This chain uses TRBV6-1 with TRBJ1-5, with D possibly being TRBD1 (6 bases). Looked up from germline, CDR1 is MNHNS and CDR2 is SASEGT. Deletions cut 2 bases from V and 3 bases from J, with 11 bases between. The CDR3 length is 15 residues. The CDR3 here is CASSEPGAVNQPQHF. The CDR3 DNA reads TGTGCCAGCAGTGAACCGGGGGCCGTCAATCAGCCCCAGCATTTT.

The chain recombines TRBV5-1 with TRBJ1-1, with TRBD1 as a possible D gene (5 bases). Trimming left V 0 bases short and J 0 bases short, with 18 bases between. Germline assignment: CDR1 SGHRS and CDR2 YFSETQ. The CDR3 length is 18 residues. The CDR3 protein is CASSLEAGLGAMNTEAFF. Written as DNA, the CDR3 is TGCGCCAGCAGCTTGGAGGCAGGGTTAGGGGCGATGAACACTGAAGCTTTCTTT.

This clone was counted once. The gene calls are TRBV9 and TRBJ2-1; 11 nucleotides align to TRBD2. Germline loops: CDR1 SGDLS, CDR2 YYNGEE. There are 15 residues in the CDR3. With 0 bases clipped from V and 6 bases from J, the junction kept 2 bases outside the gene matches. CDR3 sequence: CASSVDSGRVNEQFF. In DNA form, the CDR3 reads TGTGCCAGCAGCGTAGATAGCGGGAGGGTCAATGAGCAGTTCTTC. The whole variable domain, remainder taken from reference TRBV9 and TRBJ2-1, is DSGVTQTPKHLITATGQRVTLRCSPRSGDLSVYWYQQSLDQGLQFLIQYYNGEERAKGNILERFSAQQFPDLHSELNLSSLELGDSALYFCASSVDSGRVNEQFFGPGTRLTVL.

This sequence joins TRBV7-3 and TRBJ2-3, with no clear D. Germline values: CDR1 SGHTA, CDR2 FQGTGA. The length of the CDR3 is 15 residues. The germline V and J ends were trimmed by 5 bases and 0 bases, with 12 bases remaining between them. CDR3 amino acids: CASSPTPSSTDTQYF. The CDR3 region has the DNA TGTGCCAGCAGCCCTACCCCGTCTAGCACAGATACGCAGTATTTT. Full variable domain (outside the CDR3, taken from reference TRBV7-3 and TRBJ2-3): GAGVSQTPSNKVTEKGKYVELRCDPISGHTALYWYRQSLGQGPEFLIYFQGTGAADDSGLPNDRFFAVRPEGSVSTLKIQRTERGDSAVYLCASSPTPSSTDTQYFGPGTRLTVL.

This chain links TRBV6-5 with TRBJ1-4; D is possibly TRBD1 (5 bases). The CDR3 extends over 13 amino acids. CDR1 MNHEY and CDR2 SVGAGI come from the germline V gene. Trimming shortened V by 5 bases and J by 5 bases, and 9 bases separated the two germline ends. CDR3 sequence: CASSPRTNEKLFF. CDR3 in DNA: TGTGCCAGCAGTCCCCGGACAAATGAAAAACTGTTTTTT.

The CDR3, as DNA: TGTGCCGCAGGGGGCGGGAGTGGGTACGAGCAGTACTTC. Protein sequence: CAAGGGSGYEQYF. The chain links TRBV6-5 to TRBJ2-7, with D tentatively TRBD1 (8 bases). With 11 bases removed from V and 4 bases from J, the gap between germline ends came to 18 bases. This CDR3 has 13 amino acids. Germline-derived CDR1 and CDR2 are MNHEY and SVGAGI.

The chain has TRBV12-3 or TRBV12-4 and TRBJ1-4; no reliable D call. Trimming shortened V by 5 bases and J by 4 bases, and 8 bases separated the two germline ends. The CDR3 is 13 residues long. CDR3 nucleotides: TGTGCCAGCAGTATCCGGTATAATGAAAAACTGTTTTTT. Translation: CASSIRYNEKLFF.

This clone was seen just once. This sequence joins TRBV28 and TRBJ1-4; D unresolved. Germline CDR1 MDHEN, CDR2 SYDVKM. The CDR3 is made up of 18 amino acids. The ends were cut back, 3 bases at V and 1 base at J, with 18 bases in the middle. The CDR3: CASSLVLQARRTNEKLFF. CDR3 DNA sequence: TGTGCCAGCAGTTTGGTGCTGCAGGCAAGGAGAACTAATGAAAAACTGTTTTTT.

The chain recombines TRBV4-2 with TRBJ2-5; 14 nucleotides align to TRBD2. After removal of 3 bases from V and 5 bases from J, the junction contained 2 bases not matched to a gene. The CDR3 covers 15 residues. Germline lookup yields CDR1 LGHNA and CDR2 YNFKEQ. CDR3 loop: CASSQGLAGEETQYF. DNA for the CDR3: TGTGCCAGCAGCCAGGGACTAGCGGGAGAGGAGACCCAGTACTTC.

The chain couples TRBV2 to TRBJ1-2; 8 nucleotides match TRBD1. J gave up 6 bases and V 9 bases, and 0 bases lay outside the gene matches. This CDR3 contains 10 residues. In germline, CDR1 is SNHLY, CDR2 FYNNEI. CDR3 DNA: TGTGCCAGACAGGGGGATGGCTACACCTTC. Translating it yields CARQGDGYTF. The variable domain in full, completed from reference TRBV2 and TRBJ1-2, reads EPEVTQTPSHQVTQMGQEVILRCVPISNHLYFYWYRQILGQKVEFLVSFYNNEISEKSEIFDDQFSVERPDGSNFTLKIRSTKLEDSAMYFCARQGDGYTFGSGTRLTVV.